There are many counts of the clone carrying this TCR beta chain. Its matching antigen is unknown. These data belong to a study of metastatic and nonmetastatic thyroid tumors. Turning to the study itself: Repertoire comparison spanned blood and tumor or nodule tissue of malignant and benign thyroid patients.

In the authors' methods: The authors used CDR3 differences across clinicopathological groups to build a distant-metastasis classifier for papillary thyroid cancer. With MiXCR, TCRdb called clones anew from the PCR reads. The V and J calls here are based on TCRdb, not the publication. The data contain tens of thousands of clones, 20% to 25% of them singletons. With 4 bases clipped from V and 5 bases from J, the junction kept 6 bases outside the gene matches. Germline values: CDR1 SGHVS, CDR2 FNYEAQ. This CDR3 is built from 16 residues. Study-wide results and caveats: For both blood and tumor, malignant thyroid tumors reportedly showed significantly higher TCR beta diversity than benign nodules did.

Thyroid surgery took place with no prior treatment in any patient. This clonotype originated in a female donor with papillary thyroid cancer or a benign thyroid nodule (not recorded which). Some clones in this sample may be carry-over from other donors' samples. The specimen sequenced was blood. V and J are TRBV7-6 and TRBJ2-5; 14 nucleotides line up with TRBD2. The CDR3 DNA sequence: TGTGCCAGCAGCTCGGGACTAGCGGGAGTAGCGGAGACCCAGTACTTC. It encodes CASSSGLAGVAETQYF. Combining the CDR3 with reference TRBV7-6 and TRBJ2-5 gives the whole variable domain GAGVSQSPRYKVTKRGQDVALRCDPISGHVSLYWYRQALGQGPEFLTYFNYEAQQDKSGLPNDRFSAERPEGSISTLTIQRTEQRDSAMYRCASSSGLAGVAETQYFGPGTRLLVL.